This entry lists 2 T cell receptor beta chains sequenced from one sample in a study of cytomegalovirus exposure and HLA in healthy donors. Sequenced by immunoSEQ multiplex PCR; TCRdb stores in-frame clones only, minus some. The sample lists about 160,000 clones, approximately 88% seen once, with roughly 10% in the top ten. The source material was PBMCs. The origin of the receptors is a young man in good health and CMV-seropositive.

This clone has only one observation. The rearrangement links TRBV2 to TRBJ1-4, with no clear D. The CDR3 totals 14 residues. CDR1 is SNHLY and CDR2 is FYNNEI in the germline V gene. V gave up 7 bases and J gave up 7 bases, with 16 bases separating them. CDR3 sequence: CASTGSGGGEKLFF. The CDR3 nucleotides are TGTGCCAGCACCGGTTCAGGAGGCGGTGAAAAACTGTTTTTT. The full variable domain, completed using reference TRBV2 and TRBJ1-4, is EPEVTQTPSHQVTQMGQEVILRCVPISNHLYFYWYRQILGQKVEFLVSFYNNEISEKSEIFDDQFSVERPDGSNFTLKIRSTKLEDSAMYFCASTGSGGGEKLFFGSGTQLSVL.

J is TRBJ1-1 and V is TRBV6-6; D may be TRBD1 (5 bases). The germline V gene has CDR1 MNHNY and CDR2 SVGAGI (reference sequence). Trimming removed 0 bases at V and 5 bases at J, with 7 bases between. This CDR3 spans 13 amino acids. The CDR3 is CASSYSAGTEAFF. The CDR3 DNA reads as TGTGCCAGCAGTTACTCGGCAGGGACTGAAGCTTTCTTT.